These 15 T cell receptor beta chains originate from one sample sequenced in a study of blood T cell dynamics during melanoma immunotherapy. Time point indicated: pre-treatment baseline. Profiled with immunoSEQ multiplex PCR; TCRdb holds only in-frame clones, not every one. This table has approximately 15,000 clones, about 85% appearing once. Sequencing was performed on blood, taken from a patient treated with checkpoint blockade. These receptors all stem from a human donor with melanoma.

V is TRBV5-1 and J is TRBJ2-3; D perhaps matches TRBD2 (6 bases). Germline V gene sequence: CDR1 SGHRS, CDR2 YFSETQ. V was pared by 4 bases and J by 2 bases, with 26 bases between. This CDR3 region has 19 residues. Here the CDR3 DNA reads TGCGCCAGCAGCCCGCCGGCGGCGGATGCTAGCGAAATCACAGATACGCAGTATTTT. This encodes CASSPPAADASEITDTQYF.

The chain has TRBV5-1 and TRBJ1-2; TRBD1 matches 9 bases. The CDR3 consists of 15 residues. Germline-derived CDR1 and CDR2 are SGHRS and YFSETQ. V lost 3 bases to trimming and J lost 7 bases; unmatched junction nucleotides: 10. CDR3 DNA sequence: TGCGCCAGCAGCTGGACAGGGGTCAACTTCCCTGGCTACACCTTC. Its translation: CASSWTGVNFPGYTF.

Regarding this clone: At one end, the junction sequence differs from germline, possibly due to a read error. This chain joins TRBV7-3 and TRBJ2-1; 7 positions match TRBD2. The CDR3 is 12 amino acids. Germline loops: CDR1 SGHTA, CDR2 FQGTGA. The CDR3 coding sequence is TGTGCCAGCAGCCCCCGGGGAGGGCTTCAGCTCTTC. Translated: CASSPRGGLQLF.

The chain carries TRBV29-1 and TRBJ2-1; a weak D match, TRBD2 (6 bases). Germline V CDR1 and CDR2: SQVTM, ANQGSEA. CDR3 length equals 13 residues. Deletions cut 6 bases from V and 5 bases from J, with 14 bases between. DNA of the CDR3: TGCAGCGTGTCGGGACTTCGAGACAATGAGCAGTTCTTC. Translated: CSVSGLRDNEQFF.

The V call is TRBV6-5, the J call TRBJ2-1, with D maybe TRBD2 (5 bases). V gave up 6 bases and J gave up 10 bases, with 19 bases separating them. The germline gives CDR1 MNHEY, CDR2 SVGAGI. The CDR3 totals 14 residues. The CDR3 region has the DNA TGTGCCAGCAGCCCCGGTGGCTACTCGGGGGAGCAGTTCTTC. Protein: CASSPGGYSGEQFF.

V is TRBV2 and J is TRBJ2-7; 7 nucleotides agree with TRBD1. The CDR3 loop spans 15 amino acids. The V gene's germline CDR1 is SNHLY and CDR2 FYNNEI. The J segment lost 1 base and the V segment lost 5 bases, leaving 8 bases of the junction unmatched. CDR3 region: CASSWDSNDSYEQYF. CDR3 bases: TGTGCCAGCAGTTGGGACAGCAACGATTCCTACGAGCAGTACTTC.

The gene calls are TRBV28 and TRBJ1-1; D not resolved. Germline CDR1 MDHEN, CDR2 SYDVKM. Trimming shortened V by 5 bases and J by 5 bases, and 12 bases separated the two germline ends. The CDR3 is 13 amino acids. The DNA for the CDR3 is TGTGCCAGCAGTCCACATGAAACAACTGAAGCTTTCTTT. It encodes CASSPHETTEAFF.

The CDR3, as DNA: TGTGCCACCAGCAGAGCACAGGGTTGGGCCTACGAGCAGTACTTC. It specifies CATSRAQGWAYEQYF. The chain recombines TRBV15 with TRBJ2-7, with D maybe TRBD1 (6 bases). The germline gives CDR1 LNHNV, CDR2 YYDKDF (reference sequence). The CDR3 loop spans 15 amino acids. Trimming pared 1 base from V and 2 bases from J, leaving 12 bases between.

This chain connects TRBV2 to TRBJ2-2, with D hard to call. V lost 2 bases to trimming and J lost 0 bases, with 16 bases between them. In germline, CDR1 is SNHLY, CDR2 FYNNEI. The CDR3 is made up of 18 amino acids. CDR3 sequence reads: CASSEWTEYTPNTGELFF. The CDR3 nucleotides are TGTGCCAGCAGTGAATGGACGGAGTACACCCCGAACACCGGGGAGCTGTTTTTT.

The chain carries TRBV2 and TRBJ1-6; D unclear. The CDR3 has 15 residues. The V gene's germline CDR1 is SNHLY and CDR2 FYNNEI. Trimming pared 3 bases from V and 5 bases from J, leaving 11 bases between. CDR3 nucleotides: TGTGCCAGCAGTGAGTCGGAGATCAATAATTCACCCCTCCACTTT. Translating gives CASSESEINNSPLHF.

V is TRBV10-2 and J is TRBJ2-5, with TRBD2 identical over 8 bases. CDR3 length: 15 amino acids. J was trimmed by 5 bases and V by 0 bases; bases with no gene match: 5. Germline assignment: CDR1 WSHSY and CDR2 SAAADI. The CDR3 spells CASSESTGGRETQYF. CDR3 sequence (DNA): TGCGCCAGCAGTGAGTCGACGGGGGGGAGGGAGACCCAGTACTTC.

The chain links TRBV7-3 to TRBJ2-1, with D perhaps assigned TRBD1 or TRBD2 (5 bases each). Trimming left V 2 bases short and J 6 bases short, with 14 bases between. CDR1 and CDR2 from the germline V gene are SGHTA and FQGTGA. This CDR3 is 15 amino acids long. CDR3 DNA sequence: TGTGCCAGCAGCTTAGTAGGGGACCTAGCCAATGAGCAGTTCTTC. The encoded protein is CASSLVGDLANEQFF.

V and J are TRBV5-8 and TRBJ1-2; 8 bases are a match to TRBD1. J gave up 0 bases and V 4 bases, and 5 bases lay outside the gene matches. Germline assignment: CDR1 SGHTS and CDR2 YDEGEE. CDR3 length equals 15 residues. The CDR3 region is CASSLGTGTNYGYTF. The CDR3, as DNA: TGTGCCAGCAGCCTCGGGACAGGTACTAACTATGGCTACACCTTC.

The genes are TRBV21-1 and TRBJ1-5; the table's D call, TRBD1, has no DNA check behind it. TRBV21-1 is marked as a pseudogene. CDR3 length equals 16 residues. The CDR3 here is CASSRKDSDLNQPQHF. CDR3 in DNA: TGTGCCAGCAGCAGAAAGGACAGCGACCTCAATCAGCCCCAGCATTTT.

V gene TRBV18 combines with J gene TRBJ2-1; 12 bases fit TRBD2. The germline V gene has CDR1 KGHSH and CDR2 LQKENI. The CDR3 length is 14 residues. With 5 bases clipped from V and 5 bases from J, the junction kept 1 base outside the gene matches. The CDR3 sequence is CASSWTSGNNEQFF. The CDR3 DNA reads TGTGCCAGCTCATGGACTAGCGGGAACAATGAGCAGTTCTTC.